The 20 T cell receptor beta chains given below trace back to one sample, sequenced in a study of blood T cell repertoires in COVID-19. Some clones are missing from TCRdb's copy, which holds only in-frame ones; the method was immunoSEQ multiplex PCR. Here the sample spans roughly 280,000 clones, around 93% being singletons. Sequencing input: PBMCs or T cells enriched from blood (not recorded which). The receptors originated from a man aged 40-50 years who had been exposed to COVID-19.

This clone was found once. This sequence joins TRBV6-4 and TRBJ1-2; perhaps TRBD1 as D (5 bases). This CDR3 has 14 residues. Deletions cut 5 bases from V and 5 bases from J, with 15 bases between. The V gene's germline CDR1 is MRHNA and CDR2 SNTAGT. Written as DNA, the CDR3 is TGTGCCAGCAGTCCGGGGGGATCGGCATATGGCTACACCTTC. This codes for CASSPGGSAYGYTF.

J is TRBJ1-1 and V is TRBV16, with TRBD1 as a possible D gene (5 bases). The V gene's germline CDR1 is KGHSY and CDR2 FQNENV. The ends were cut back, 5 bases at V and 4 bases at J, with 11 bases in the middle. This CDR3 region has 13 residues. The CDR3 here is CASSTGTVTEAFF. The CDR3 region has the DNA TGTGCCAGCAGCACAGGTACGGTCACTGAAGCTTTCTTT.

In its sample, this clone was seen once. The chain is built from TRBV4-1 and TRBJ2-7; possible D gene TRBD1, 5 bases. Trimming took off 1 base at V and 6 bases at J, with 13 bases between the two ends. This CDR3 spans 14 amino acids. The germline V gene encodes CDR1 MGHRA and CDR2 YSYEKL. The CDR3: CASSQAEKGPEQYF. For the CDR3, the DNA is TGCGCCAGCAGCCAAGCCGAGAAGGGGCCCGAGCAGTACTTC.

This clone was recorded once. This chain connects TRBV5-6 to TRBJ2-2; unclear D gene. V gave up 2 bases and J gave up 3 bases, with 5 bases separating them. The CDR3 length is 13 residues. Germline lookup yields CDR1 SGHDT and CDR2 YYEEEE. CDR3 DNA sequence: TGTGCCAGCAGCTTTTCTCACACCGGGGAGCTGTTTTTT. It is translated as CASSFSHTGELFF.

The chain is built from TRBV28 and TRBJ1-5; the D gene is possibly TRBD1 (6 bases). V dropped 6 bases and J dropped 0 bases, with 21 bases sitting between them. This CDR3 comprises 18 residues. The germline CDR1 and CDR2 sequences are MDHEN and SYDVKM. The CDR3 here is CASSSIKGGTYSNQPQHF. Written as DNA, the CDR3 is TGTGCCAGCAGCTCGATTAAGGGGGGGACCTATAGCAATCAGCCCCAGCATTTT.

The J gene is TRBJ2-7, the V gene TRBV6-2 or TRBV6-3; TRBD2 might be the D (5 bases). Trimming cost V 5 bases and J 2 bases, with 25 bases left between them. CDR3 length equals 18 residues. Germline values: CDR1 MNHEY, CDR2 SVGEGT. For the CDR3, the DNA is TGTGCCAGCAGTCCCCATCTATTTAGCGAGAGTAGCGCCTACGAGCAGTACTTC. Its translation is CASSPHLFSESSAYEQYF.

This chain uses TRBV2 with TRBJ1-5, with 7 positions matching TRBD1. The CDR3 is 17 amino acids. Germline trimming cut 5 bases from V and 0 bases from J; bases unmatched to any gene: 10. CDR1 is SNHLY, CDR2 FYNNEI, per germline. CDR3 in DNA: TGTGCCAGCAGTCCGGACAGGAGAGATTATAGCAATCAGCCCCAGCATTTT. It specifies CASSPDRRDYSNQPQHF.

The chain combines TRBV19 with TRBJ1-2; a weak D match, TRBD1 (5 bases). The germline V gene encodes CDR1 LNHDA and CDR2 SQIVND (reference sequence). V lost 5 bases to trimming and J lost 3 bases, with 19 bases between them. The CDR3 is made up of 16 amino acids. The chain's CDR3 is CASSSSSGGSYYGYTF. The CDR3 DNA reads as TGTGCCAGTAGTTCCTCTTCGGGGGGTTCGTACTATGGCTACACCTTC.

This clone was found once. The CDR3 reads CASSPYEGFNQPQHF. For the CDR3, the DNA is TGTGCCAGCAGTCCCTATGAGGGATTCAATCAGCCCCAGCATTTT. V usage is TRBV27 and J usage is TRBJ1-5; D remains unclear. The germline gives CDR1 MNHEY, CDR2 SMNVEV (reference sequence). CDR3 size: 15 residues. V lost 5 bases and J 3 bases, leaving 14 bases between the germline ends.

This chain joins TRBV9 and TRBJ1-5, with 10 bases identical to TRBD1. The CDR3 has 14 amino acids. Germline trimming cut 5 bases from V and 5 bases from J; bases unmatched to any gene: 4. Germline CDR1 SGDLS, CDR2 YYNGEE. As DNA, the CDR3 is TGTGCCAGCAGTACCGGGACAGGGGATCAGCCCCAGCATTTT. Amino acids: CASSTGTGDQPQHF.

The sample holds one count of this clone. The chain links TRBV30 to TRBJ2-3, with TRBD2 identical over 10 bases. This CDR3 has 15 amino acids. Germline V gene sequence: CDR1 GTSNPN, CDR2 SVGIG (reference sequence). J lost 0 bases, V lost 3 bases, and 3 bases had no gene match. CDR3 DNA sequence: TGTGCCTGGAGACTAGCGGGGACTAGCACAGATACGCAGTATTTT. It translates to CAWRLAGTSTDTQYF.

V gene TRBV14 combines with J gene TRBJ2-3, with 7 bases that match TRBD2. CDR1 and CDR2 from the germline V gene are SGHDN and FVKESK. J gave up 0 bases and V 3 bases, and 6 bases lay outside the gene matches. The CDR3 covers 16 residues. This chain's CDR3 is CASSQSAGFSTDTQYF. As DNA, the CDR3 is TGTGCCAGCAGCCAGTCAGCGGGATTTAGCACAGATACGCAGTATTTT.

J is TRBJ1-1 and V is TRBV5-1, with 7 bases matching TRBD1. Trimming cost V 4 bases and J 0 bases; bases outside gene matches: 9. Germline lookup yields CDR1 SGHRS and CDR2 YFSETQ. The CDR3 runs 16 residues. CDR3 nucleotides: TGCGCCAGCAGCAGGAAACCGACAGGGATGAACACTGAAGCTTTCTTT. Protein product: CASSRKPTGMNTEAFF. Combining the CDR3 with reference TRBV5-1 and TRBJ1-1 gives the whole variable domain KAGVTQTPRYLIKTRGQQVTLSCSPISGHRSVSWYQQTPGQGLQFLFEYFSETQRNKGNFPGRFSGRQFSNSRSEMNVSTLELGDSALYLCASSRKPTGMNTEAFFGQGTRLTVV.

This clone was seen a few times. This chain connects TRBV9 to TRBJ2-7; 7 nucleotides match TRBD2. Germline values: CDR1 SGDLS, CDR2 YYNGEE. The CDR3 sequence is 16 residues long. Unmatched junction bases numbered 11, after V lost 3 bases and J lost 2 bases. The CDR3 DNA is TGTGCCAGCAGCGCCGGACGTTGGGGGGGACCCTACGAGCAGTACTTC. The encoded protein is CASSAGRWGGPYEQYF. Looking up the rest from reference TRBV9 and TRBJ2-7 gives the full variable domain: DSGVTQTPKHLITATGQRVTLRCSPRSGDLSVYWYQQSLDQGLQFLIQYYNGEERAKGNILERFSAQQFPDLHSELNLSSLELGDSALYFCASSAGRWGGPYEQYFGPGTRLTVT.

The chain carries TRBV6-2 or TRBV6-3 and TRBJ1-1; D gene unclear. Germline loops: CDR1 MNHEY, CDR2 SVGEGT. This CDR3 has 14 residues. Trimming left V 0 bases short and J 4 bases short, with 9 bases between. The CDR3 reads CASSYSGEGTEAFF. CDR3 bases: TGTGCCAGCAGTTACTCTGGGGAGGGCACTGAAGCTTTCTTT.

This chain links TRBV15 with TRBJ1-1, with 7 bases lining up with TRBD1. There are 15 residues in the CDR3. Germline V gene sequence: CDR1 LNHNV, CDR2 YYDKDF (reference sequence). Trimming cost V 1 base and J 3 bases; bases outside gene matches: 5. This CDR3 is CATSRGNRGYTEAFF. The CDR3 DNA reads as TGTGCCACCAGCAGAGGTAACAGGGGTTACACTGAAGCTTTCTTT.

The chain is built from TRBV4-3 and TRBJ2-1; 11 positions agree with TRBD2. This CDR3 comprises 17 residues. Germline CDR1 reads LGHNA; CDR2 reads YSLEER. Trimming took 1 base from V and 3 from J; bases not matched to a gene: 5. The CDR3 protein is CASSQGAGTSGYNEQFF. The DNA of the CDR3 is TGCGCCAGCAGCCAAGGAGCCGGGACTAGCGGCTACAATGAGCAGTTCTTC.

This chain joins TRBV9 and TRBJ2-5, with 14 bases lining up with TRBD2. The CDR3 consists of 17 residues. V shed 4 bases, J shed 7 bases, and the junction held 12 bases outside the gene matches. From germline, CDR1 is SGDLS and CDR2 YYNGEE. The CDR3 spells CASSSIQGLAGEGTQYF. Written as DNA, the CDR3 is TGTGCCAGCAGCTCGATACAGGGACTAGCGGGGGAGGGGACCCAGTACTTC.

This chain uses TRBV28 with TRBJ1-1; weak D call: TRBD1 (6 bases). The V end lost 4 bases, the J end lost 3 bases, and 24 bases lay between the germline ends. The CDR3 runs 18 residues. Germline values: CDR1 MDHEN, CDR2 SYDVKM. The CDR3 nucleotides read TGTGCCAGCAGTTCCCCAGGGAGTGGGGGCGGAAGGTACACTGAAGCTTTCTTT. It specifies CASSSPGSGGGRYTEAFF.

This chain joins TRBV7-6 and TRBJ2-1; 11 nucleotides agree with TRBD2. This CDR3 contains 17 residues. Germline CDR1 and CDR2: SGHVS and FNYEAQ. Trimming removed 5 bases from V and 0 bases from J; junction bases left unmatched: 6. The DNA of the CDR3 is TGTGCCAGCAGCCACGGACTAGCGGGTTACTCCTACAATGAGCAGTTCTTC. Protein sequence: CASSHGLAGYSYNEQFF.